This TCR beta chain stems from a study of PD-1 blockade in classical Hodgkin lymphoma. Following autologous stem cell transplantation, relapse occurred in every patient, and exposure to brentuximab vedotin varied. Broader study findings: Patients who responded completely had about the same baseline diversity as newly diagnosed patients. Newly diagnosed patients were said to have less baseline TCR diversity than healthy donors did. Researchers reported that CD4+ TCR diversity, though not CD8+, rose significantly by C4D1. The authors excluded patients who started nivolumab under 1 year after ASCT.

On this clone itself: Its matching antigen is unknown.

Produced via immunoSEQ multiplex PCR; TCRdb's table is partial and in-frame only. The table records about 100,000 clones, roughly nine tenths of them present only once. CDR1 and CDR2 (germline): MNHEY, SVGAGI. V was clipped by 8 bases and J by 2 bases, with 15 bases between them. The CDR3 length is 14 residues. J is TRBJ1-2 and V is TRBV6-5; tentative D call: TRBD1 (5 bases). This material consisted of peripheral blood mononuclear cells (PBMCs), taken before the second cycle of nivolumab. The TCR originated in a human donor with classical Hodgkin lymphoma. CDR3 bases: TGTGCCAGCTCTCCCACGGGACGGAACTATGGCTACACCTTC. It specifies CASSPTGRNYGYTF.